This TCR beta chain emerged from a study of spatial heterogeneity in lung cancer. Germline CDR1 and CDR2: SGHAT and FQNNGV. CDR3 length equals 15 residues. The V and J ends lost 0 bases and 9 bases respectively, with 17 bases between them. The time point is: sample taken at primary tumor resection. The input material, whole RNA from tumor, nontumor lung or frozen PBMC, was sequenced unsorted. The donors were some 70 patients with non-small cell lung cancer that was early-stage and untreated. TCRdb ran MiXCR on the 5' RACE reads and lists one entry per CDR3 protein. The sample lists 95,000 or so distinct CDR3 sequences; 7.5% to 10% were seen once. This clonotype was recorded many times.

V gene TRBV11-2 combines with J gene TRBJ1-2; no clear D gene. This specimen consisted of PBMCs, obtained at surgery. This TCR was sampled from a male donor with early-stage non-small cell lung cancer. The CDR3 reads CASSLDRSGSLSYTF. The DNA of the CDR3 is TGTGCCAGCAGCTTAGATCGGTCGGGGTCCTTGAGCTACACCTTC.